The 20 T cell receptor beta chains reported below all come from one sample, sequenced in a study of blood T cells in healthy people across ages. A second PCR, run for about 7 to 11 cycles, used a sample-barcoded 5' primer plus a J-beta primer mix. TCRdb passed the 5' RACE reads through MiXCR, listing each CDR3 protein once. The sample shows about 1.6 million distinct CDR3 sequences, roughly 32% of them seen only once. The sample comprised blood. The receptors stem from a woman aged 25 to 39 in good health.

This CDR3 reads CASTTDRVNEKLFF. Here the CDR3 DNA reads TGTGCCAGCACCACGGACAGGGTTAATGAAAAACTGTTTTTT. V and J are TRBV25-1 and TRBJ1-4; 8 bases align to TRBD1. After removal of 7 bases from V and 4 bases from J, the junction contained 5 bases not matched to a gene. This CDR3 has 14 residues. Germline loops: CDR1 MGHDK, CDR2 SYGVNS.

Worth noting for this clonotype: The junction does not match germline at one end; this may be a read error. The CDR3 protein is CAVSESQREVYYNEQFF. The CDR3 nucleotides read TGTGCCGTCAGTGAGTCGCAGCGGGAGGTCTATTACAATGAGCAGTTCTTC. The rearrangement links TRBV10-3 to TRBJ2-1; 9 positions match TRBD2. CDR1 and CDR2 (germline): ENHRY, SYGVKD. The CDR3 loop spans 17 amino acids.

The chain combines TRBV4-2 with TRBJ2-1, with 7 bases fitting TRBD2. J was trimmed by 6 bases and V by 0 bases; bases with no gene match: 5. The CDR3 covers 15 residues. The germline V gene encodes CDR1 LGHNA and CDR2 YNFKEQ. The CDR3 DNA is TGTGCCAGCAGCCAAGATGGGACTACCCTCAATGAGCAGTTCTTC. Translation gives CASSQDGTTLNEQFF.

This clonotype was counted only a few times. The CDR3 DNA reads as TGTGCCATCAGTGAGCGCAGGGAAAATCAGCCCCAGCATTTT. Residues: CAISERRENQPQHF. The chain couples TRBV10-3 to TRBJ1-5; a possible D gene is TRBD1 (5 bases). The CDR3 runs to 14 residues. The germline V gene has CDR1 ENHRY and CDR2 SYGVKD. V was cut by 2 bases and J by 4 bases, with 9 bases left in between.

The CDR3 spells CATSRRRGTYNEQFF. DNA of the CDR3: TGTGCCACCAGCAGGAGGCGCGGAACCTACAATGAGCAGTTCTTC. The chain links TRBV15 to TRBJ2-1; D is unclear. V was trimmed by 3 bases and J by 2 bases, leaving 11 bases between them. There are 15 residues in the CDR3. Germline assignment: CDR1 LNHNV and CDR2 YYDKDF (reference sequence).

The table lists this clonotype with a few counts. The V call is TRBV12-3 or TRBV12-4, the J call TRBJ2-7, with TRBD1 as a possible D gene (6 bases). The CDR3 has 14 residues. Trimming removed 5 bases from V and 4 bases from J, with 15 bases in between. This CDR3 reads CASSTSGALYEQYF. CDR3 nucleotide sequence: TGTGCCAGCAGTACCTCAGGGGCGCTTTACGAGCAGTACTTC.

V is TRBV7-9 and J is TRBJ1-4, with TRBD1 as a possible D gene (5 bases). V lost 5 bases and J lost 0, with 16 bases in between. CDR3 length: 17 amino acids. The V gene's germline CDR1 is SEHNR and CDR2 FQNEAQ (reference sequence). As DNA, the CDR3 is TGTGCCAGCAGCGAATCCGGGACCGCAGCAACTAATGAAAAACTGTTTTTT. This codes for CASSESGTAATNEKLFF. Together with reference TRBV7-9 and TRBJ1-4, the CDR3 gives the full variable domain: DTGVSQNPRHKITKRGQNVTFRCDPISEHNRLYWYRQTLGQGPEFLTYFQNEAQLEKSRLLSDRFSAERPKGSFSTLEIQRTEQGDSAMYLCASSESGTAATNEKLFFGSGTQLSVL.

The J gene is TRBJ1-5, the V gene TRBV5-1; D not certain. CDR1 and CDR2 from the germline V gene are SGHRS and YFSETQ. V lost 9 bases, J lost 6 bases, and 16 bases lay in between. The CDR3 is 13 amino acids. The DNA for the CDR3 is TGCGCCACCAACAATACTCTACCTCAGCCCCAGCATTTT. It is translated as CATNNTLPQPQHF.

This clonotype was detected ten times or more. The rearrangement links TRBV29-1 to TRBJ2-5, with D possibly called TRBD1 or TRBD2 (5 bases each). The CDR3 is 12 residues long. In germline, CDR1 is SQVTM, CDR2 ANQGSEA. Trimming stripped 2 bases from V and 5 bases from J, with 9 bases between. DNA for the CDR3: TGCAGCGTTGAATGGGGGAAGGAGACCCAGTACTTC. It specifies CSVEWGKETQYF.

This clonotype appeared a few times. The J gene is TRBJ2-7, the V gene TRBV28; D is ambiguous. Germline V gives CDR1 MDHEN, CDR2 SYDVKM. CDR3 length equals 14 residues. V lost 3 bases and J 5 bases, leaving 14 bases between the germline ends. CDR3 sequence (DNA): TGTGCCAGCAGTTTCGTGGAAATAGGGCACGAGCAGTACTTC. It is translated as CASSFVEIGHEQYF.

This clonotype was seen a few times. The chain uses TRBV7-9 and TRBJ1-2, with 12 bases matching TRBD1. There are 14 residues in the CDR3. Germline values: CDR1 SEHNR, CDR2 FQNEAQ (reference sequence). The V segment lost 5 bases and the J segment 7 bases; nucleotides outside the gene matches: 5. The CDR3 DNA is TGTGCCAGCAGCCGGGACAGGGGGCGGGTTGGCTACACCTTC. Amino acid sequence: CASSRDRGRVGYTF.

The CDR3 nucleotides are TGTGCCAGCAGACATAGCGGGGCCACCGAGCAGTTCTTC. Amino acid sequence: CASRHSGATEQFF. This chain connects TRBV7-9 to TRBJ2-1; 8 bases match TRBD2. In germline, CDR1 is SEHNR, CDR2 FQNEAQ (reference sequence). Trimming took 6 bases from V and 10 from J; bases not matched to a gene: 8. CDR3 length equals 13 residues.

This clonotype occurred a few times. The gene calls are TRBV20-1 and TRBJ2-7; 14 bases line up with TRBD2. Germline V CDR1 and CDR2: DFQATT, SNEGSKA (reference sequence). The CDR3 runs to 18 residues. J was trimmed by 2 bases and V by 3 bases; bases with no gene match: 12. The CDR3 sequence is CSARGGLAGVKMAYEQYF. CDR3 DNA sequence: TGCAGTGCTAGGGGGGGACTAGCGGGAGTCAAAATGGCCTACGAGCAGTACTTC.

A note on this clonotype: A clone one base away is much larger, so this may be a read error. J is TRBJ2-7 and V is TRBV28; 8 positions match TRBD1. CDR1 MDHEN and CDR2 SYDVKM come from the germline V gene. The CDR3 is made up of 16 amino acids. J was trimmed by 0 bases and V by 6 bases; bases with no gene match: 10. CDR3 nucleotide sequence: TGTGCCAGCAGGTTCTCGACAGGGGCGTTCTCCTACGAGCAGTACTTC. Encoded protein: CASRFSTGAFSYEQYF.

CDR3 bases: TGCAGTGCTAGAGATCCCCAGCGGGGGAGCTACGAGCAGTACTTC. Its translation is CSARDPQRGSYEQYF. V is TRBV20-1 and J is TRBJ2-7; 8 bases are a match to TRBD2. The CDR3 has 15 residues. V lost 0 bases to trimming and J lost 3 bases; unmatched junction nucleotides: 7. Germline V gene data show CDR1 as DFQATT and CDR2 as SNEGSKA (reference sequence).

V and J are TRBV2 and TRBJ2-1, with TRBD2 matching 9 bases. The V gene end was trimmed by 7 bases and the J gene end by 8 bases; junction bases not matched to a gene: 6. The CDR3 is made up of 13 amino acids. The germline gives CDR1 SNHLY, CDR2 FYNNEI. CDR3 protein: CASTGRGGHEQFF. DNA of the CDR3: TGTGCCAGCACGGGGCGGGGGGGCCATGAGCAGTTCTTC.

The CDR3 region is CAIPGGLQETQYF. In nucleotides, the CDR3 is TGTGCCATCCCGGGCGGGTTACAAGAGACCCAGTACTTC. The V and J genes are TRBV7-9 and TRBJ2-5, with D maybe TRBD2 (5 bases). Per germline, CDR1 SEHNR and CDR2 FQNEAQ (reference sequence). The V gene lost 10 bases and the J gene lost 2 bases, with 14 bases spanning the gap. There are 13 residues in the CDR3.

This clonotype was counted only a few times. The chain is built from TRBV11-2 and TRBJ2-5; TRBD2 might be the D (6 bases). The CDR3 spans 14 residues. V lost 5 bases, J lost 2 bases, and 12 bases lay in between. Looked up from germline, CDR1 is SGHAT and CDR2 is FQNNGV. The CDR3 region has the DNA TGTGCCAGCAGCAGACCGGGAGCACAAGAGACCCAGTACTTC. It specifies CASSRPGAQETQYF.

For this clonotype: An end of the junction does not agree with germline; a read error may underlie this. The rearrangement links TRBV6-5 to TRBJ2-1; perhaps TRBD2 as D (6 bases). The CDR3 is 16 residues long. CDR1 is MNHEY and CDR2 is SVGAGI in the germline V gene. In DNA form, the CDR3 reads TGTGCCAACAGTTACTTGGAGGGAGAAGGCTACAATGAGCAGTTCTTC. Protein product: CANSYLEGEGYNEQFF.

This chain links TRBV18 with TRBJ2-3; TRBD2 aligns across 10 bases. Germline V gene lookup returns CDR1 KGHSH and CDR2 LQKENI. The CDR3 is 16 residues long. The trim removed 2 bases at V and 4 bases at J, leaving 6 bases unmatched. Written as DNA, the CDR3 is TGTGCCAGCTCACCAACTGGGCTAGCGGGGGCAGATACGCAGTATTTT. It specifies CASSPTGLAGADTQYF.